This passage covers 19 T cell receptor beta chains from one sample sequenced in a study of cytomegalovirus exposure and HLA in healthy donors. A multiplex PCR was run with 60 Vbeta primers and 13 Jbeta primers. Sequencing was performed with immunoSEQ multiplex PCR; in TCRdb, only in-frame clones are kept and a portion is missing. The sample yields around 130,000 clones, 70% to 80% seen once. Sequencing was performed on PBMCs. The origin of the receptors is a human donor in good health.

The V and J genes are TRBV18 and TRBJ2-5, with TRBD1 as a possible D gene (5 bases). Trimming stripped 4 bases from V and 2 bases from J, with 11 bases between. Germline values: CDR1 KGHSH, CDR2 LQKENI. The CDR3 totals 14 residues. The CDR3 DNA follows: TGTGCCAGCTCACAGGGGCTGGGGCAAGAGACCCAGTACTTC. Translated: CASSQGLGQETQYF.

The chain joins TRBV19 to TRBJ2-7; TRBD2 aligns across 8 bases. The CDR3 covers 15 residues. V shed 4 bases and J 3 bases; nucleotides not matched to a gene: 8. Germline CDR1 LNHDA, CDR2 SQIVND (reference sequence). The CDR3 sequence: CASSTSSGGNYEQYF. DNA of the CDR3: TGTGCCAGTAGTACCTCCAGCGGGGGAAACTACGAGCAGTACTTC.

The chain joins TRBV13 to TRBJ1-1; 7 nucleotides align to TRBD1. CDR3 size: 16 residues. V lost 5 bases, J lost 1 base, and 10 bases stayed unmatched. The V gene's germline CDR1 is PRHDT and CDR2 FYEKMQ (reference sequence). In DNA, the CDR3 is TGTGCCAGCAGCAAAACAGGGGCCCTGGGGAACACTGAAGCTTTCTTT. Translating it yields CASSKTGALGNTEAFF.

This rearrangement joins TRBV2 to TRBJ2-7, with 7 bases identical to TRBD2. The CDR3 length is 15 residues. After removal of 6 bases from V and 0 bases from J, the junction contained 8 bases not matched to a gene. Germline CDR1 is SNHLY and CDR2 is FYNNEI. Here the CDR3 reads CASRPTSVDSYEQYF. The CDR3 coding sequence is TGTGCCAGCAGACCTACTAGCGTAGACTCCTACGAGCAGTACTTC.

The chain uses TRBV9 and TRBJ1-1; D gene uncertain. In germline, CDR1 is SGDLS, CDR2 YYNGEE. Between the trimmed V and J ends, which lost 0 bases and 4 bases, there was a span of 7 bases. The CDR3 extends over 13 amino acids. DNA for the CDR3: TGTGCCAGCAGCGTAGAGACGGGCACTGAAGCTTTCTTT. It is translated as CASSVETGTEAFF. The variable domain in full, with the rest retrieved from reference TRBV9 and TRBJ1-1, is DSGVTQTPKHLITATGQRVTLRCSPRSGDLSVYWYQQSLDQGLQFLIQYYNGEERAKGNILERFSAQQFPDLHSELNLSSLELGDSALYFCASSVETGTEAFFGQGTRLTVV.

The rearrangement links TRBV27 to TRBJ2-7, with 9 nucleotides matching TRBD1. With 8 bases clipped from V and 4 bases from J, the junction kept 12 bases outside the gene matches. From germline, CDR1 is MNHEY and CDR2 SMNVEV (reference sequence). This CDR3 region has 15 residues. The CDR3 is CASSSKGTGLYEQYF. The DNA of the CDR3 is TGTGCCAGCTCCTCGAAGGGGACAGGGTTGTACGAGCAGTACTTC.

V usage is TRBV5-1 and J usage is TRBJ1-2; weak D call: TRBD1 (5 bases). V was trimmed by 4 bases and J by 2 bases, leaving 15 bases between them. There are 15 residues in the CDR3. Germline values: CDR1 SGHRS, CDR2 YFSETQ. The CDR3 DNA reads TGCGCCAGCAGCCCCGTGGGGCCTAGGAACTATGGCTACACCTTC. Its translation: CASSPVGPRNYGYTF.

The V gene is TRBV6-5, the J gene TRBJ1-1; D not resolved. The germline V and J ends were trimmed by 6 bases and 7 bases, with 18 bases remaining between them. The germline CDR1 and CDR2 sequences are MNHEY and SVGAGI. The CDR3 consists of 14 residues. The CDR3 DNA follows: TGTGCCAGCAGGCCCCCCAAGGATGAGGGTGAAGCTTTCTTT. It is translated as CASRPPKDEGEAFF.

The chain joins TRBV30 to TRBJ1-2; perhaps TRBD1 as D (6 bases). This CDR3 region has 14 residues. Germline V gives CDR1 GTSNPN, CDR2 SVGIG (reference sequence). V dropped 0 bases and J dropped 8 bases, with 16 bases sitting between them. DNA of the CDR3: TGTGCCTGGAGTGTACGGGGGGGGCAGGGAGGCTACACCTTC. This encodes CAWSVRGGQGGYTF.

The chain has TRBV27 and TRBJ1-5, with 9 positions matching TRBD1. V trimming: 3 bases; J trimming: 7 bases; junction bases outside the gene matches: 10. The CDR3 sequence is 16 residues long. The V gene's germline CDR1 is MNHEY and CDR2 SMNVEV (reference sequence). CDR3 sequence reads: CASSFGSGTGIQPQHF. For the CDR3, the DNA is TGTGCCAGCAGTTTCGGCTCCGGGACAGGGATCCAGCCCCAGCATTTT.

The chain joins TRBV6-4 to TRBJ2-2; D is possibly TRBD2 (5 bases). CDR3 length equals 16 residues. Germline values: CDR1 MRHNA, CDR2 SNTAGT. The ends were cut back, 5 bases at V and 2 bases at J, with 15 bases in the middle. The CDR3 here is CASSPGGPPNTGELFF. In DNA form, the CDR3 reads TGTGCCAGCAGTCCCGGCGGGCCCCCCAACACCGGGGAGCTGTTTTTT.

This rearrangement joins TRBV29-1 to TRBJ2-7; 7 nucleotides match TRBD2. With V trimmed by 8 bases and J by 4 bases, 14 bases remained unmatched. Germline V CDR1 and CDR2: SQVTM, ANQGSEA. This CDR3 contains 14 residues. CDR3 bases: TGCAGCCCCTGCCTCGGGGGGAGGTGGTACGAGCAGTACTTC. Its protein is CSPCLGGRWYEQYF.

This clone appeared a few times. DNA for the CDR3: TGCGCCAGCAGCCAAGATCGGGCGGGTGAGGACGAGCAGTACTTC. Protein: CASSQDRAGEDEQYF. J is TRBJ2-7 and V is TRBV4-3; possible D gene TRBD2, 5 bases. Trimming removed 0 bases from V and 5 bases from J, with 14 bases in between. The germline V gene encodes CDR1 LGHNA and CDR2 YSLEER. CDR3 length equals 15 residues.

The V and J genes are TRBV30 and TRBJ1-3; maybe TRBD1 (5 bases). The CDR3 has 15 residues. The germline CDR1 and CDR2 sequences are GTSNPN and SVGIG (reference sequence). V was pared by 0 bases and J by 4 bases, with 13 bases between. The CDR3 sequence is CAWSVRGVSGNTIYF. The CDR3 nucleotides read TGTGCCTGGAGTGTACGGGGGGTCTCCGGAAACACCATATATTTT.

The chain is built from TRBV6-5 and TRBJ1-1; maybe TRBD1 (6 bases). Germline lookup yields CDR1 MNHEY and CDR2 SVGAGI. This CDR3 contains 14 residues. Between the trimmed V and J ends, which lost 6 bases and 0 bases, there was a span of 11 bases. CDR3 in DNA: TGTGCCAGCAGCCCCGGACAGATGAACACTGAAGCTTTCTTT. Translating it yields CASSPGQMNTEAFF.

V is TRBV6-5 and J is TRBJ2-1; 8 bases fit TRBD1. V lost 5 bases, J lost 6 bases, and 9 bases stayed unmatched. Germline V gene data show CDR1 as MNHEY and CDR2 as SVGAGI. The CDR3 has 15 residues. The CDR3, as DNA: TGTGCCAGCAGTCCGGACAGGGCGGTAGGCAATGAGCAGTTCTTC. It translates to CASSPDRAVGNEQFF.

This clone was seen a handful of times. The rearrangement links TRBV10-3 to TRBJ1-5; 10 bases align to TRBD1. CDR3 length: 14 amino acids. In germline, CDR1 is ENHRY, CDR2 SYGVKD. J gave up 7 bases and V 7 bases, and 7 bases lay outside the gene matches. In nucleotides, the CDR3 is TGTGCCATCAAAGGGACAGGGGATAACCAGCCCCAGCATTTT. This encodes CAIKGTGDNQPQHF.

V usage is TRBV7-8 and J usage is TRBJ1-2, with TRBD1 identical over 9 bases. The germline V gene encodes CDR1 SGHVS and CDR2 FQNEAQ. V lost 0 bases to trimming and J lost 4 bases; unmatched junction nucleotides: 3. This CDR3 has 15 amino acids. The CDR3 region has the DNA TGTGCCAGCAGCTTAGCGTCGGGACAGGGCTATGGCTACACCTTC. Its protein is CASSLASGQGYGYTF. The full variable domain, with the rest looked up from reference TRBV7-8 and TRBJ1-2, is GAGVSQSPRYKVAKRGQDVALRCDPISGHVSLFWYQQALGQGPEFLTYFQNEAQLDKSGLPSDRFFAERPEGSVSTLKIQRTQQEDSAVYLCASSLASGQGYGYTFGSGTRLTVV.

This clone showed up just a few times. The J gene is TRBJ2-7, the V gene TRBV9; the D is unclear. Germline V gene data show CDR1 as SGDLS and CDR2 as YYNGEE. The CDR3 runs to 16 residues. Deletions cut 0 bases from V and 0 bases from J, with 13 bases between. For the CDR3, the DNA is TGTGCCAGCAGCGTAGATCCCTACCGGAGCTCCTACGAGCAGTACTTC. Protein: CASSVDPYRSSYEQYF.